This entry lists 5 T cell receptor beta chains sequenced from one sample in a study of cytomegalovirus exposure and HLA in healthy donors (TCRdb year 2017). The receptor library was made with the immunoSEQ multiplex PCR assay. The multiplex PCR relied on a mix of 60 forward primers for TCR Vbeta segments and 13 reverse primers for TCR Jbeta segments. TCRdb limited this immuneACCESS table to in-frame rearrangements with V and J called. A share of clones is missing; checked studies link under half to unresolved V genes, and the rest is unexplained. The sample contains 150,000 to 200,000 clones, approximately 80% of them found a single time. The top ten constitute around 14% of the sample. Sequenced sample: PBMCs. These TCRs come from a woman aged 40 to 50 in good health and CMV-seronegative.

The chain joins TRBV29-1 to TRBJ2-3; possible D gene TRBD2, 6 bases. The CDR3 contains 14 residues. The germline V and J ends were trimmed by 7 bases and 3 bases, with 17 bases remaining between them. CDR1 is SQVTM and CDR2 is ANQGSEA in the germline V gene. For the CDR3, the DNA is TGCAGCGCACTAGTTTCTCTAGCGACAGATACGCAGTATTTT. Amino acid sequence: CSALVSLATDTQYF.

The chain combines TRBV7-6 with TRBJ2-7, with D perhaps TRBD2 (5 bases). Germline loops: CDR1 SGHVS, CDR2 FNYEAQ. The germline V and J ends were trimmed by 5 bases and 6 bases, with 14 bases remaining between them. CDR3 length: 13 residues. In DNA form, the CDR3 reads TGTGCCAGCAGCCCAACGACCGAGGGCGAGCAGTACTTC. Amino acids: CASSPTTEGEQYF.

This clone is a singleton in its sample. This chain joins TRBV5-6 and TRBJ2-3; TRBD2 might be the D (5 bases). CDR3 length: 14 residues. The V gene's germline CDR1 is SGHDT and CDR2 YYEEEE. The V end lost 1 base, the J end lost 1 base, and 7 bases lay between the germline ends. CDR3 protein: CASSLPGGTDTQYF. In DNA, the CDR3 is TGTGCCAGCAGCTTGCCCGGGGGCACAGATACGCAGTATTTT.

The V gene is TRBV4-1, the J gene TRBJ2-5, with TRBD2 matching 9 bases. Germline CDR1 MGHRA, CDR2 YSYEKL. Trimming removed 4 bases from V and 1 base from J; junction bases left unmatched: 4. The length of the CDR3 is 15 residues. The DNA of the CDR3 is TGCGCCAGCAGCCTACTGACTAGCGGCCAAGAGACCCAGTACTTC. Amino acid sequence: CASSLLTSGQETQYF.

The chain links TRBV28 to TRBJ2-1; 9 bases align to TRBD2. V lost 6 bases and J lost 5; bases outside the gene matches: 8. The CDR3 consists of 15 residues. Looked up from germline, CDR1 is MDHEN and CDR2 is SYDVKM. CDR3 protein: CASSHIAGAHNEQFF. The CDR3 DNA reads TGTGCCAGCAGCCACATAGCGGGAGCCCACAATGAGCAGTTCTTC.